The next 32 T cell receptor beta chains were all read from a single sample in a study of metastatic and nonmetastatic thyroid tumors. All patients were treatment-naive before thyroid surgery. From the PCR reads, TCRdb re-called clones with MiXCR. The sample lists about 34,000 clones, roughly a sixth seen once, with 6.9% in the top ten. The sequencing input was blood. These receptors all stem from a female donor with papillary thyroid cancer or a benign thyroid nodule (not recorded which). Some clones in this sample may be carry-over from other donors' samples.

This clone was detected many times. A much more abundant neighbour one base away suggests this may be a read error. At the DNA level, this CDR3 is encoded by other sequences in the same sample as well. This rearrangement joins TRBV6-1 to TRBJ1-2, with TRBD1 matching 9 bases. Trimming removed 9 bases from V and 2 bases from J; junction bases left unmatched: 7. There are 14 residues in the CDR3. Looked up from germline, CDR1 is MNHNS and CDR2 is SASEGT. The CDR3, as DNA: TGTGCCAGTACAGGGGGCGCAGCCAACTATGGCTACACCTTC. This encodes CASTGGAANYGYTF.

This clone was seen repeatedly, ten times or more. The CDR3 region is CASSIGGPSRGYTF. In DNA, the CDR3 is TGTGCCAGTAGTATCGGGGGACCGTCTAGGGGCTACACCTTC. The chain recombines TRBV19 with TRBJ1-2; the D gene is possibly TRBD1 (5 bases). Trimming pared 3 bases from V and 8 bases from J, leaving 16 bases between. This CDR3 is 14 amino acids long. Germline V gene sequence: CDR1 LNHDA, CDR2 SQIVND (reference sequence).

This clone was seen ten or more times. This chain uses TRBV5-5 with TRBJ1-1; no firm D call. Germline assignment: CDR1 SGHKS and CDR2 YYEKEE (reference sequence). V was shortened by 1 base and J by 1 base, with 8 bases between the two germline ends. This CDR3 is 14 amino acids long. The chain's CDR3 is CASSLWEGNTEAFF. CDR3 sequence (DNA): TGTGCCAGCAGCTTGTGGGAAGGGAACACTGAAGCTTTCTTT.

This clone was found many times. The rearrangement uses TRBV6-2 or TRBV6-3 and TRBJ1-5, with D possibly matching TRBD1 (6 bases). Germline lookup yields CDR1 MNHEY and CDR2 SVGEGT. The CDR3 is 15 amino acids. V was clipped by 8 bases and J by 2 bases, with 16 bases between them. Written as DNA, the CDR3 is TGTGCCAGCGGCAGGGGCGGTTGGCGCAATCAGCCCCAGCATTTT. Residues: CASGRGGWRNQPQHF.

The table lists this clone with many counts. The rearrangement links TRBV5-1 to TRBJ2-5; D remains unclear. This CDR3 region has 10 residues. Per germline, CDR1 SGHRS and CDR2 YFSETQ. The V and J ends lost 7 bases and 5 bases respectively, with 6 bases between them. The CDR3 spells CASGGETQYF. CDR3 bases: TGCGCCAGCGGTGGGGAGACCCAGTACTTC. Looking up the rest from reference TRBV5-1 and TRBJ2-5 gives the full variable domain: KAGVTQTPRYLIKTRGQQVTLSCSPISGHRSVSWYQQTPGQGLQFLFEYFSETQRNKGNFPGRFSGRQFSNSRSEMNVSTLELGDSALYLCASGGETQYFGPGTRLLVL.

The chain recombines TRBV6-1 with TRBJ2-7; weak D call: TRBD1 (6 bases). The germline V gene has CDR1 MNHNS and CDR2 SASEGT. The CDR3 covers 15 residues. V lost 10 bases, J lost 4 bases, and 23 bases lay in between. In DNA, the CDR3 is TGTGCCACCCTCACCCACCACAGGGCATGGTACGAGCAGTACTTC. This gives the protein CATLTHHRAWYEQYF.

This clone was detected many times. This chain links TRBV27 with TRBJ2-5; 8 positions agree with TRBD1. This CDR3 spans 14 amino acids. V lost 7 bases, J lost 4 bases, and 8 bases stayed unmatched. CDR1 and CDR2 (germline): MNHEY, SMNVEV (reference sequence). The chain's CDR3 is CASKTGDWGETQYF. Written as DNA, the CDR3 is TGTGCCAGCAAGACAGGGGATTGGGGAGAGACCCAGTACTTC.

This clone was picked up many times. The rearrangement uses TRBV20-1 and TRBJ2-1, with 12 bases lining up with TRBD2. This CDR3 has 14 amino acids. The germline gives CDR1 DFQATT, CDR2 SNEGSKA (reference sequence). The J segment lost 6 bases and the V segment lost 6 bases, leaving 6 bases of the junction unmatched. In nucleotides, the CDR3 is TGCAGTGCGCCGCTAGCGGGAGGGCTCAATGAGCAGTTCTTC. Translation gives CSAPLAGGLNEQFF.

This clone has ten or more counts. Other nucleotide sequences from this sample produce the same CDR3. The chain recombines TRBV10-3 with TRBJ2-3, with D hard to call. This CDR3 region has 15 residues. The V gene lost 0 bases and the J gene lost 0 bases, with 7 bases spanning the gap. Germline V gives CDR1 ENHRY, CDR2 SYGVKD. CDR3 amino acids: CAISESAASTDTQYF. The CDR3 bases are TGTGCCATCAGTGAGTCGGCAGCTAGCACAGATACGCAGTATTTT.

This clone came up many times. The J gene is TRBJ2-3, the V gene TRBV6-2 or TRBV6-3; 10 nucleotides match TRBD2. V lost 4 bases, J lost 3 bases, and 7 bases stayed unmatched. The CDR3 runs 16 residues. The germline V gene encodes CDR1 MNHEY and CDR2 SVGEGT. The CDR3 spells CASSSPTSGKTDTQYF. CDR3 sequence (DNA): TGTGCCAGCAGTTCGCCAACTAGCGGGAAGACAGATACGCAGTATTTT.

This clone has only a few counts. This likely comes from a read error, as the CDR3 has no conserved phenylalanine or tryptophan at its end. The gene calls are TRBV12-3 or TRBV12-4 and TRBJ2-2; the D gene could be TRBD1 or TRBD2 (6 bases each). This CDR3 has 15 amino acids. V was trimmed by 6 bases and J by 9 bases, leaving 20 bases between them. The CDR3 coding sequence is TGTGCCAGCAGGACACAGGGAGGTTGGGCCTGGGAGCTGTTTTCT. Its translation is CASRTQGGWAWELFS.

The rearrangement uses TRBV6-2 or TRBV6-3 and TRBJ2-3, with TRBD2 matching over 10 bases. Germline CDR1 and CDR2: MNHEY and SVGEGT. This CDR3 is built from 14 residues. Trimming at V came to 6 bases and at J to 2 bases, leaving 2 bases not matched to a gene. The CDR3 here is CASSLAGDTDTQYF. Written as DNA, the CDR3 is TGTGCCAGCAGCCTAGCGGGGGACACAGATACGCAGTATTTT.

This clone was recorded many times. The V and J genes are TRBV5-6 and TRBJ1-2, with D perhaps matching TRBD1 (6 bases). Germline V gene data show CDR1 as SGHDT and CDR2 as YYEEEE. V lost 0 bases and J lost 3, with 12 bases in between. This CDR3 comprises 15 residues. The DNA for the CDR3 is TGTGCCAGCAGCTTGGTGACGGGGGCGTACTATGGCTACACCTTC. Translating it yields CASSLVTGAYYGYTF.

This clone was picked up many times. J is TRBJ2-1 and V is TRBV7-2, with TRBD1 matching 11 bases. CDR3 size: 15 residues. Losses at the gene ends were 5 bases for V and 7 bases for J; bases not matched to a gene: 7. Germline V gene lookup returns CDR1 SGHTA and CDR2 FQGNSA. The CDR3 DNA reads TGTGCCAGCAGCCTCGGGACAGGGGGATTGAATGAGCAGTTCTTC. This encodes CASSLGTGGLNEQFF.

This clone was recorded many times. V and J are TRBV3-1 and TRBJ2-1; perhaps TRBD1 as D (5 bases). This CDR3 is built from 12 residues. Per germline, CDR1 LGHDT and CDR2 YNNKEL (reference sequence). V was pared by 2 bases and J by 12 bases, with 11 bases between. The CDR3 here is CASSQPTGGQFF. In nucleotides, the CDR3 is TGTGCCAGCAGCCAACCTACAGGCGGGCAGTTCTTC.

This clone has at least ten counts. J is TRBJ1-4 and V is TRBV19; no reliable D call. The CDR3 consists of 13 residues. Germline V gene lookup returns CDR1 LNHDA and CDR2 SQIVND (reference sequence). V was pared by 8 bases and J by 3 bases, with 10 bases between. CDR3 protein: CASGLSANEKLFF. In DNA, the CDR3 is TGTGCCAGTGGCTTATCTGCTAATGAAAAACTGTTTTTT.

This clone was picked up many times. This sequence joins TRBV6-1 and TRBJ2-1, with TRBD2 matching over 8 bases. The CDR3 spans 16 residues. The germline gives CDR1 MNHNS, CDR2 SASEGT. With 6 bases clipped from V and 7 bases from J, the junction kept 14 bases outside the gene matches. CDR3 coding DNA: TGTGCCAGCAGCCTCGGGAGCGGGAGTCCCAGAAATGAGCAGTTCTTC. Protein product: CASSLGSGSPRNEQFF.

The chain uses TRBV9 and TRBJ1-3, with D hard to call. Trimming left V 0 bases short and J 7 bases short, with 11 bases between. Germline-derived CDR1 and CDR2 are SGDLS and YYNGEE. This CDR3 has 14 residues. The CDR3 protein is CASSVDPKGNTIYF. The CDR3 DNA follows: TGTGCCAGCAGCGTAGACCCTAAGGGCAACACCATATATTTT.

This clone showed up many times. This rearrangement joins TRBV5-1 to TRBJ2-2, with D maybe TRBD1 (5 bases). This CDR3 has 14 amino acids. CDR1 is SGHRS, CDR2 YFSETQ, per germline. V lost 4 bases, J lost 1 base, and 8 bases lay in between. CDR3 amino acids: CASSVGQNTGELFF. CDR3 in DNA: TGCGCCAGCAGCGTCGGACAGAACACCGGGGAGCTGTTTTTT.

This clone was seen only a few times. The junction departs from the called germline gene at one end, perhaps through a read error. This sequence joins TRBV9 and TRBJ1-2; D unclear. CDR1 and CDR2 from the germline V gene are SGDLS and YYNGEE. This CDR3 spans 10 amino acids. CDR3 in amino acids: CAGRGSGYTF. The CDR3 nucleotides read TGTGCCGGCAGAGGCTCTGGCTACACCTTC.

This clone was seen ten or more times. The CDR3 DNA is TGCGCCAGCAGCTTGACCCCGGACAGAGCCTCCTACAATGAGCAGTTCTTC. Amino acid sequence: CASSLTPDRASYNEQFF. The J gene is TRBJ2-1, the V gene TRBV5-1; a weak D match, TRBD1 (6 bases). V dropped 1 base and J dropped 0 bases, with 14 bases sitting between them. The CDR3 is made up of 17 amino acids. Per germline, CDR1 SGHRS and CDR2 YFSETQ.

Many counts were recorded for this clone. The chain recombines TRBV5-5 with TRBJ1-1; a weak D match, TRBD1 (5 bases). This CDR3 has 14 residues. Trimming removed 0 bases at V and 1 base at J, with 7 bases between. CDR1 and CDR2 (germline): SGHKS, YYEKEE (reference sequence). Here the CDR3 reads CASSLDQGNTEAFF. In nucleotides, the CDR3 is TGTGCCAGCAGCTTGGATCAGGGGAACACTGAAGCTTTCTTT.

The chain links TRBV7-3 to TRBJ2-3, with 7 nucleotides matching TRBD2. Germline V gene lookup returns CDR1 SGHTA and CDR2 FQGTGA. The CDR3 is 15 residues long. Trimming took 4 bases from V and 7 from J; bases not matched to a gene: 11. The CDR3 bases are TGTGCCAGCAGCTCCGGACTAGGGACGCAATATACGCAGTATTTT. Encoded protein: CASSSGLGTQYTQYF.

On this clone: One junction end does not reproduce the germline sequence, and a read error may be involved. The rearrangement uses TRBV4-2 and TRBJ2-7; TRBD2 aligns across 10 bases. The germline V gene encodes CDR1 LGHNA and CDR2 YNFKEQ. The CDR3 covers 16 residues. The DNA for the CDR3 is TGTGCCAGCGGCCAAGAAATAGCGGGAGGCTCTCCCGAGCAGTACTTC. Residues: CASGQEIAGGSPEQYF.

This clone has a count of ten or more. The J gene is TRBJ2-1, the V gene TRBV4-2; 8 positions match TRBD2. With 4 bases clipped from V and 4 bases from J, the junction kept 9 bases outside the gene matches. Germline V lookup: CDR1 LGHNA, CDR2 YNFKEQ. There are 16 residues in the CDR3. The CDR3 spells CASSREAGVTYNEQFF. CDR3 sequence (DNA): TGTGCCAGCAGCCGAGAAGCGGGAGTAACATACAATGAGCAGTTCTTC.

This clone came up many times. The chain carries TRBV5-1 and TRBJ2-7; 8 bases map to TRBD2. The CDR3 has 15 amino acids. Germline V gene data show CDR1 as SGHRS and CDR2 as YFSETQ. Losses at the gene ends were 0 bases for V and 2 bases for J; bases not matched to a gene: 4. The DNA of the CDR3 is TGCGCCAGCAGCTTGGGGCCAGCGGGAGCCTACGAGCAGTACTTC. It encodes CASSLGPAGAYEQYF.

This clone was detected many times. The V and J genes are TRBV3-1 and TRBJ2-1, with D possibly being TRBD1 (6 bases). The CDR3 loop spans 17 amino acids. The germline V and J ends were trimmed by 3 bases and 6 bases, with 21 bases remaining between them. Germline loops: CDR1 LGHDT, CDR2 YNNKEL (reference sequence). DNA of the CDR3: TGTGCCAGCAGCCAGGTAGGGGGACCCTACCCTGTCAATGAGCAGTTCTTC. This gives the protein CASSQVGGPYPVNEQFF.

This clone was seen at least ten times. The J gene is TRBJ2-2, the V gene TRBV6-4, with D uncertain. There are 14 residues in the CDR3. The V gene lost 3 bases and the J gene lost 5 bases, with 10 bases spanning the gap. The V gene's germline CDR1 is MRHNA and CDR2 SNTAGT. The CDR3 DNA is TGTGCCAGCAGTGATGACTCGACGACCGGGGAGCTGTTTTTT. Translation gives CASSDDSTTGELFF.

The chain is built from TRBV7-6 and TRBJ2-7; 11 bases are shared with TRBD1. With V trimmed by 1 base and J by 1 base, 9 bases remained unmatched. Germline values: CDR1 SGHVS, CDR2 FNYEAQ. The CDR3 runs 18 residues. CDR3 amino acids: CASSLGRWGQGGSYEQYF. The CDR3 nucleotides are TGTGCCAGCAGCTTAGGGCGGTGGGGACAGGGGGGTTCCTACGAGCAGTACTTC.

This clone was recorded many times. The chain uses TRBV2 and TRBJ1-5; D is unresolved. Looked up from germline, CDR1 is SNHLY and CDR2 is FYNNEI. V lost 4 bases and J lost 1, with 14 bases in between. CDR3 size: 16 residues. CDR3 in DNA: TGTGCCAGCAGTGCCGGAGGGATAGAAAGCAATCAGCCCCAGCATTTT. This gives the protein CASSAGGIESNQPQHF.

Many counts were recorded for this clone. This chain uses TRBV24-1 with TRBJ2-2; 11 bases match TRBD1. Germline V gene sequence: CDR1 KGHDR, CDR2 SFDVKD. V trimming: 9 bases; J trimming: 6 bases; junction bases outside the gene matches: 2. The CDR3 is 13 amino acids. The CDR3 spells CATGTGGSGELFF. CDR3 DNA: TGTGCCACCGGGACAGGGGGTTCCGGGGAGCTGTTTTTT.

This clone was counted ten times or more. CDR3 in DNA: TGTGCCAGCAGCTTCGGACTAGCGGGGAACAACCCGCAAGAGACCCAGTACTTC. This translates into CASSFGLAGNNPQETQYF. The chain uses TRBV11-1 and TRBJ2-5; 12 bases align to TRBD2. The germline gives CDR1 SGHAT, CDR2 FQDESV (reference sequence). V gave up 3 bases and J gave up 2 bases; unmatched junction bases: 10. The CDR3 is 18 amino acids.